The 5 T cell receptor beta chains listed next were all sequenced from one sample in a study of regulatory T cells in long-lasting Graves disease. Time point here: newly diagnosed GD, antithyroid drugs for less than 3 months. The authors made the TCR library using RNA they extracted from PBMCs. Arm-PCR of CDR3 regions and iRepertoire HTBI primers were used to build TCR beta libraries. TCRdb re-called the multiplex PCR reads with MiXCR, one entry per CDR3 protein. The table includes about 330,000 distinct CDR3 sequences, around 15% detected once. Separately, the same data were catalogued under a study of T cells in Graves' hyperthyroidism and ophthalmopathy.

The sample consisted of peripheral blood mononuclear cells (PBMCs), taken at new diagnosis, from a patient treated with antithyroid drugs. These receptors were obtained from a woman aged 18-30 years with Graves disease.

This clonotype was observed at least ten times. This rearrangement joins TRBV19 to TRBJ2-1; D might be TRBD1 (6 bases). In germline, CDR1 is LNHDA, CDR2 SQIVND (reference sequence). V shed 6 bases and J shed 2 bases, with 14 bases lying between them. The CDR3 has 15 residues. The CDR3 sequence: CASSPQGFTYNEQFF. The CDR3 nucleotides read TGTGCCAGTAGCCCCCAGGGGTTTACCTACAATGAGCAGTTCTTC.

This clonotype was seen only a few times. The genes are TRBV30 and TRBJ1-2; 12 positions match TRBD1. The CDR3 extends over 19 amino acids. Germline trimming cut 1 base from V and 5 bases from J; bases unmatched to any gene: 17. The V gene's germline CDR1 is GTSNPN and CDR2 SVGIG (reference sequence). The CDR3 region is CAWSALAGTGGRSSYGYTF. The DNA for the CDR3 is TGTGCCTGGAGTGCATTGGCCGGGACAGGGGGCCGAAGCTCTTATGGCTACACCTTC.

There are a few counts of this clonotype. The V call is TRBV7-2, the J call TRBJ1-5; D remains ambiguous. The germline CDR1 and CDR2 sequences are SGHTA and FQGNSA. Trimming took off 3 bases at V and 9 bases at J, with 15 bases between the two ends. The CDR3 length is 14 residues. The DNA for the CDR3 is TGTGCCAGCAGCTTTTGGGGAGGGAATTTGCCCCAGCATTTT. Amino acids: CASSFWGGNLPQHF.

This clonotype appeared a few times. The J gene is TRBJ2-7, the V gene TRBV5-6; D possibly corresponds to TRBD2 (6 bases). Trimming pared 0 bases from V and 4 bases from J, leaving 11 bases between. This CDR3 spans 14 amino acids. CDR1 and CDR2 from the germline V gene are SGHDT and YYEEEE. The CDR3 region is CASSLALALYEQYF. In nucleotides, the CDR3 is TGTGCCAGCAGCTTGGCTCTAGCGCTTTACGAGCAGTACTTC.

Ten or more counts support this clonotype. The genes are TRBV6-5 and TRBJ2-3; 7 nucleotides align to TRBD1. The junction had 6 bases not matched to a gene; V was cut back by 4 bases and J by 2 bases. The germline CDR1 and CDR2 sequences are MNHEY and SVGAGI. There are 15 residues in the CDR3. The CDR3 protein is CASSSRTGFTDTQYF. Written as DNA, the CDR3 is TGTGCCAGCAGTTCTAGGACAGGCTTCACAGATACGCAGTATTTT.